These 7 T cell receptor beta chains share one sample of origin, sequenced in a study of T cells after yellow fever vaccination. A single record per CDR3 protein comes from TCRdb applying MiXCR to the 5' RACE reads. The table lists about 240,000 distinct CDR3 sequences, 6.9% of them singletons. Sequenced here: CD4+ T cells sorted from PBMCs, sampled 15 days after the yellow fever booster vaccination. The receptors stem from a man under 40 who received the YFV17D yellow fever vaccine.

Ten or more counts support this clonotype. The rearrangement uses TRBV18 and TRBJ2-7; 7 bases fit TRBD1. Per germline, CDR1 KGHSH and CDR2 LQKENI. The CDR3 is 13 residues long. The ends lost 6 bases at V and 6 bases at J; junction bases unmatched: 8. As DNA, the CDR3 is TGTGCCAGCTCCCCCGACAGGGTGGCCGAGCAGTACTTC. Protein: CASSPDRVAEQYF.

This clonotype was detected ten times or more. V and J are TRBV27 and TRBJ2-7; the D gene could be TRBD1 or TRBD2 (5 bases each). Trimming took off 6 bases at V and 0 bases at J, with 12 bases between the two ends. The CDR3 has 14 amino acids. CDR1 and CDR2 from the germline V gene are MNHEY and SMNVEV (reference sequence). The CDR3 DNA follows: TGTGCCAGCAGCCCACGGGGCCTCTCCTACGAGCAGTACTTC. Encoded protein: CASSPRGLSYEQYF.

This clonotype was found many times. J is TRBJ2-5 and V is TRBV15; TRBD1 or TRBD2 may be the D gene (5 bases each). The V gene's germline CDR1 is LNHNV and CDR2 YYDKDF (reference sequence). This CDR3 spans 16 amino acids. The V end lost 3 bases, the J end lost 5 bases, and 19 bases lay between the germline ends. The CDR3 here is CATSSPNRGEGETQYF. The CDR3 coding sequence is TGTGCCACCAGCAGCCCAAACCGAGGGGAAGGGGAGACCCAGTACTTC. Together with reference TRBV15 and TRBJ2-5, the CDR3 gives the full variable domain: DAMVIQNPRYQVTQFGKPVTLSCSQTLNHNVMYWYQQKSSQAPKLLFHYYDKDFNNEADTPDNFQSRRPNTSFCFLDIRSPGLGDTAMYLCATSSPNRGEGETQYFGPGTRLLVL.

This chain links TRBV5-1 with TRBJ2-2, with TRBD2 matching 7 bases. Germline trimming cut 0 bases from V and 6 bases from J; bases unmatched to any gene: 2. The CDR3 consists of 14 residues. Germline assignment: CDR1 SGHRS and CDR2 YFSETQ. The CDR3 nucleotides are TGCGCCAGCAGCTTGGACCGGGAGGCCGGGGAGCTGTTTTTT. This sequence encodes CASSLDREAGELFF.

There are a few counts of this clonotype. V gene TRBV28 combines with J gene TRBJ1-2; D unclear. The CDR3 loop spans 15 amino acids. The V end lost 6 bases, the J end lost 2 bases, and 16 bases lay between the germline ends. Germline CDR1 is MDHEN and CDR2 is SYDVKM. The CDR3 is CASRNYSPGNYGYTF. The CDR3 nucleotides are TGTGCCAGCAGGAATTACAGCCCAGGCAACTATGGCTACACCTTC.

V usage is TRBV9 and J usage is TRBJ2-2; no clear D gene. Trimming took off 7 bases at V and 0 bases at J, with 10 bases between the two ends. The CDR3 extends over 14 amino acids. The V gene's germline CDR1 is SGDLS and CDR2 YYNGEE. The CDR3 reads CASRPPTNTGELFF. CDR3 DNA sequence: TGTGCCAGCCGTCCACCGACGAACACCGGGGAGCTGTTTTTT.

This clonotype has just a few counts. The rearrangement joins TRBV5-4 to TRBJ1-3; D remains unclear. The CDR3 is 16 residues long. The germline V gene encodes CDR1 SGHNT and CDR2 YYREEE (reference sequence). Trimming took 3 bases from V and 0 from J, leaving 13 bases between them. The CDR3 DNA reads as TGTGCCAGCAGCTCACACAGAGAGCTCTCTGGAAACACCATATATTTT. This translates into CASSSHRELSGNTIYF.